The rows below give T cell receptor beta chains drawn from one sample of a study of cytomegalovirus exposure and HLA in healthy donors. Repertoires were generated with immunoSEQ multiplex PCR, while TCRdb's copy carries only in-frame clones and drops some. The sample yields 120,000 to 150,000 clones, roughly 74% seen once. Sequenced: PBMCs. The receptor set was obtained from a woman between 35 and 50 years old in good health and CMV-seropositive. Each CDR3 is given with its conserved first and last residue. D genes are given only for firm matches. Some rows mark clone size as missing; the rest say once, few, many or name a class of expanded clone.

d_gene: -
abundance: -
j_gene: TRBJ1-1
v_gene: TRBV9
CDR3nt: TGTGCCAGCAGCGTCCAGAGCAGGGACACTGAAGCTTTCTTT
CDR3aa: CASSVQSRDTEAFF

d_gene: TRBD1
abundance: -
j_gene: TRBJ1-2
v_gene: TRBV6-1
CDR3nt: TGTGCCAGCAGAGGACAGGACTACTATGGCTACACCTTC
CDR3aa: CASRGQDYYGYTF

d_gene: -
abundance: -
j_gene: TRBJ2-2
v_gene: TRBV4-1
CDR3nt: TGCGCCAGCAGCCGCGAGGACCGACAGGCTACCGGGGAGCTGTTTTTT
CDR3aa: CASSREDRQATGELFF

d_gene: -
abundance: -
j_gene: TRBJ1-1
v_gene: TRBV18
CDR3nt: TGTGCCAGCTCCCTCGGGGGTATAGCTGAAGCTTTCTTT
CDR3aa: CASSLGGIAEAFF

d_gene: -
abundance: -
j_gene: TRBJ2-7
v_gene: TRBV29-1
CDR3nt: TGCAGCGTTGAGGGGGGTAGCATTGGGGAGCAGTACTTC
CDR3aa: CSVEGGSIGEQYF

d_gene: TRBD1
abundance: -
j_gene: TRBJ1-6
v_gene: TRBV27
CDR3nt: TGTGCCAGCAGTTTTGGGGACAGGGGGGAATCACCCCTCCACTTT
CDR3aa: CASSFGDRGESPLHF

d_gene: TRBD2
abundance: once
j_gene: TRBJ2-1
v_gene: TRBV5-5
CDR3nt: TGTGCCAGCAGCTTACTAGCGGGAGTTCCTAGCTATGAGCAGTTCTTC
CDR3aa: CASSLLAGVPSYEQFF

d_gene: TRBD2
abundance: -
j_gene: TRBJ2-7
v_gene: TRBV4-1
CDR3nt: TGCGCCAGCAGCCAAGATAGTCCTAGCGGGAGCAACGAGCAGTACTTC
CDR3aa: CASSQDSPSGSNEQYF

d_gene: -
abundance: -
j_gene: TRBJ2-5
v_gene: TRBV2
CDR3nt: TGTGCCAGCAGTGGACTAGAACAAGAGACCCAGTACTTC
CDR3aa: CASSGLEQETQYF

d_gene: -
abundance: -
j_gene: TRBJ1-5
v_gene: TRBV6-1
CDR3nt: TGTGCCAGCAGCGCAGGGTTATTAAGCAATCAGCCCCAGCATTTT
CDR3aa: CASSAGLLSNQPQHF

d_gene: -
abundance: -
j_gene: TRBJ2-7
v_gene: TRBV28
CDR3nt: TGTGCCAGCAGTCCCCAACTTACAGGTTCCTACGAGCAGTACTTC
CDR3aa: CASSPQLTGSYEQYF

d_gene: -
abundance: -
j_gene: TRBJ2-7
v_gene: TRBV5-1
CDR3nt: TGCGCCAGCAGTGGGGCCCGCATACCCTCCTACGAGCAGTACTTC
CDR3aa: CASSGARIPSYEQYF

d_gene: TRBD2
abundance: -
j_gene: TRBJ2-7
v_gene: TRBV10-2
CDR3nt: TGCGCCAGCAGTGGCGATAGCGGGTACGAGCAGTACTTC
CDR3aa: CASSGDSGYEQYF